These 4 T cell receptor beta chains came from one sample sequenced in a study of T cell repertoires in cytomegalovirus infection (dated by TCRdb to the late 2010s). The sample's treatment or condition label, in plain terms: in vitro stimulation with specific CMV peptide epitopes to enrich CMV-specific T cells. What these receptors recognize is not known. Sequencing instrument: Illumina HiSeq 1500. TCRdb handled the public reads itself, with Q25 trimming in fastp and clone calling in MiXCR, and kept productive beta chains. Entries are consolidated by CDR3 protein sequence, retaining the most common genes and DNA. This sample lists approximately 910,000 distinct CDR3 sequences; 31% were detected once. Of the sample, around an eighth falls within the top ten clones. The sample in question was cultured CD8+ T cells from PBMCs, obtained from culture after CMV antigen stimulation. The receptors were sampled from a human donor in good health (CMV status not recorded). Some clones in this sample may be carry-over from other donors' samples.

This clonotype was counted many times. The chain links TRBV7-2 to TRBJ1-1; no definite D call. Germline-derived CDR1 and CDR2 are SGHTA and FQGNSA. The V and J ends lost 5 bases and 1 base respectively, with 17 bases between them. The CDR3 runs 16 residues. The CDR3 region is CASSPTLIPSNTEAFF. Here the CDR3 DNA reads TGTGCCAGCAGCCCGACCCTAATTCCTTCGAACACTGAAGCTTTCTTT.

This chain connects TRBV3-1 to TRBJ2-4; no reliable D call. Looked up from germline, CDR1 is LGHDT and CDR2 is YNNKEL (reference sequence). This CDR3 has 16 amino acids. Trimming shortened V by 0 bases and J by 0 bases, and 9 bases separated the two germline ends. The CDR3 region is CASSQEGQLAKNIQYF. In DNA, the CDR3 is TGTGCCAGCAGCCAAGAAGGGCAGCTAGCCAAAAACATTCAGTACTTC.

The rearrangement joins TRBV6-1 to TRBJ2-7; the D gene could be TRBD1 or TRBD2 (5 bases each). The CDR3 sequence is 12 residues long. The germline CDR1 and CDR2 sequences are MNHNS and SASEGT. The germline V and J ends were trimmed by 8 bases and 3 bases, with 11 bases remaining between them. As DNA, the CDR3 is TGTGCCAGCGGGACGGACTTCTACGAGCAGTACTTC. Its translation is CASGTDFYEQYF.

V and J are TRBV19 and TRBJ2-7; D gene ambiguous. The CDR3 has 15 amino acids. Per germline, CDR1 LNHDA and CDR2 SQIVND (reference sequence). Trimming cost V 2 bases and J 1 base, with 12 bases left between them. DNA for the CDR3: TGTGCCAGTAGTATAAATACTGATTATTCCTACGAGCAGTACTTC. Amino acid sequence: CASSINTDYSYEQYF.